A selection of T cell receptor beta chains follows, all from one sample in a study of blood T cell repertoires in COVID-19. Profiled with immunoSEQ multiplex PCR; TCRdb holds only in-frame clones, not every one. The data show some 56,000 clones, roughly 89% seen once. Material for sequencing was peripheral blood. Receptors were obtained from a woman aged 60-75 years with COVID-19, enrolled during active disease. Each CDR3 is given with its conserved first and last residue. A D gene is named only where the DNA matches it firmly. Part of the rows lack a size; the others show once, few, many or a class for expanded clones.

V gene	J gene	clone size	D gene	CDR3 protein	CDR3 DNA
TRBV9	TRBJ1-1	NA	NA	CASSVDLQTEAFF	TGTGCCAGCAGCGTAGACCTGCAGACAGAAGCTTTCTTT
TRBV5-5	TRBJ2-3	NA	NA	CASSFRGPTSDTQYF	TGTGCCAGCAGCTTTCGGGGTCCTACGTCAGATACGCAGTATTTT
TRBV18	TRBJ2-2	NA	TRBD2	CASSPSSGRDTGELFF	TGTGCCAGCTCACCCTCTAGCGGGAGGGACACCGGGGAGCTGTTTTTT
TRBV12-3/TRBV12-4	TRBJ1-6	NA	NA	CASSPSGSPLHF	TGTGCCAGCAGTCCCTCCGGTTCACCCCTCCACTTT
TRBV9	TRBJ1-4	NA	TRBD1	CASSGKGGPAEKLFF	TGTGCCAGCAGCGGAAAAGGGGGCCCTGCTGAAAAACTGTTTTTT
TRBV6-5	TRBJ1-2	NA	NA	CASTWTGNYGYTF	TGTGCCAGCACTTGGACGGGAAACTATGGCTACACCTTC
TRBV30	TRBJ2-5	NA	NA	CAWSPGGETQYF	TGTGCCTGGAGCCCTGGCGGAGAGACCCAGTACTTC
TRBV5-4	TRBJ2-1	once	TRBD2	CASSPGTSGNNEQFF	TGTGCCAGCAGTCCCGGGACTAGCGGCAACAATGAGCAGTTCTTC
TRBV10-3	TRBJ1-1	NA	NA	CAITGGGTEAFF	TGTGCCATCACCGGGGGGGGCACTGAAGCTTTCTTT
TRBV7-2	TRBJ2-1	NA	NA	CASSLRGWADNEQFF	TGTGCCAGCAGCTTGCGGGGCTGGGCCGACAATGAGCAGTTCTTC
TRBV5-1	TRBJ1-3	NA	NA	CASSPTVGGNTIYF	TGCGCCAGCAGCCCGACAGTTGGTGGAAACACCATATATTTT
TRBV5-1	TRBJ1-5	few	NA	CASSLEGDRPQHF	TGCGCCAGCAGCTTGGAGGGGGACCGGCCCCAGCATTTT
TRBV30	TRBJ2-7	NA	NA	CAWRAGVEQYF	TGTGCCTGGCGGGCAGGGGTCGAGCAGTACTTC
TRBV29-1	TRBJ1-5	NA	NA	CSVDGGDQPQHF	TGCAGCGTTGATGGGGGGGATCAGCCCCAGCATTTT
TRBV12-3/TRBV12-4	TRBJ2-1	NA	NA	CASGRSPEQFF	TGTGCCAGCGGTAGATCTCCCGAGCAGTTCTTC
TRBV4-1	TRBJ2-2	NA	NA	CASSFQEGGGGELFF	TGCGCCAGCAGCTTCCAAGAAGGTGGCGGGGGGGAGCTGTTTTTT
TRBV12-5	TRBJ1-1	NA	NA	CASGLVRDTEAFF	TGTGCTAGTGGTTTGGTCCGGGACACTGAAGCTTTCTTT
TRBV7-9	TRBJ2-3	once	NA	CASSPQGVSADTQYF	TGTGCCAGCAGCCCCCAAGGGGTTTCGGCAGATACGCAGTATTTT
TRBV5-1	TRBJ2-7	NA	TRBD1	CASSSAPGQGLVYEQYF	TGCGCCAGCAGCTCCGCTCCGGGACAGGGATTGGTCTACGAGCAGTACTTC
TRBV5-6	TRBJ1-4	NA	TRBD1	CASRGQANNEKLFF	TGTGCCAGCAGGGGACAGGCCAATAATGAAAAACTGTTTTTT
TRBV5-1	TRBJ2-1	NA	NA	CASSLDAAYNEQFF	TGCGCCAGCAGCTTGGACGCAGCCTACAATGAGCAGTTCTTC
TRBV7-2	TRBJ1-1	NA	NA	CASGPRGYTEAFF	TGTGCCAGCGGTCCCCGGGGGTACACTGAAGCTTTCTTT
TRBV27	TRBJ2-1	NA	NA	CASSLRGNEQFF	TGTGCCAGCAGTTTAAGGGGGAATGAGCAGTTCTTC
TRBV19	TRBJ1-6	NA	TRBD1	CASSIMGTGVNSPLHF	TGTGCCAGTAGTATAATGGGGACAGGGGTTAATTCACCCCTCCACTTT
TRBV6-1	TRBJ2-7	NA	TRBD2	CASSEWGTSGRGISSYEQYF	TGTGCCAGCAGTGAATGGGGGACTAGCGGGAGAGGAATTAGCTCCTACGAGCAGTACTTC
TRBV6-2/TRBV6-3	TRBJ1-2	NA	NA	CASSRTGLYGYTF	TGTGCCAGCAGTCGTACAGGTCTCTATGGCTACACCTTC
TRBV6-2/TRBV6-3	TRBJ2-4	NA	NA	CASSQPPTGNIQYF	TGTGCCAGCAGCCAGCCCCCGACCGGGAACATTCAGTACTTC
TRBV7-2	TRBJ1-2	NA	TRBD1	CASSLGGGQAFNYGYTF	TGTGCCAGCAGCTTAGGAGGGGGCCAAGCCTTCAACTATGGCTACACCTTC
TRBV28	TRBJ2-7	NA	NA	CAGSLFLATTPQYYEQYF	TGTGCCGGCAGTTTATTCTTGGCGACTACACCCCAGTACTACGAGCAGTACTTC
TRBV10-3	TRBJ2-7	NA	TRBD1	CAIGQGAGEQYF	TGTGCCATCGGGCAGGGGGCCGGCGAGCAGTACTTC
TRBV7-8	TRBJ2-1	NA	NA	CASSLLGGTYNEQFF	TGTGCCAGCAGCTTATTGGGGGGAACCTACAATGAGCAGTTCTTC
TRBV6-1	TRBJ1-3	once	NA	CASSEVWGGAFSSGNTIYF	TGTGCCAGCAGTGAAGTTTGGGGGGGCGCGTTCTCCTCTGGAAACACCATATATTTT
TRBV5-6	TRBJ2-3	NA	NA	CASSLLLPEATDTQYF	TGTGCCAGCAGCTTGTTACTACCCGAGGCCACAGATACGCAGTATTTT
TRBV27	TRBJ1-1	NA	NA	CASSLTLGAEAFF	TGTGCCAGCAGTTTGACTTTAGGGGCTGAAGCTTTCTTT
TRBV28	TRBJ1-5	NA	NA	CASSWAAGWNQPQHF	TGTGCCAGCAGTTGGGCGGCAGGGTGGAATCAGCCCCAGCATTTT
TRBV12-3/TRBV12-4	TRBJ1-1	NA	NA	CASSLPGWTEAFF	TGTGCCAGCAGTTTACCAGGTTGGACTGAAGCTTTCTTT
TRBV14	TRBJ2-2	NA	TRBD2	CASSPRLAGGTGELFF	TGTGCCAGCAGCCCCCGACTAGCGGGCGGTACCGGGGAGCTGTTTTTT
TRBV5-4	TRBJ2-7	NA	NA	CASSLDRFGQYF	TGTGCCAGCAGCTTGGACCGCTTCGGGCAGTACTTC
TRBV23-1	TRBJ2-7	NA	TRBD1	CASSQSGTGGLYEQYF	TGCGCCAGCAGTCAATCGGGGACAGGGGGCCTCTACGAGCAGTACTTC
TRBV5-4	TRBJ2-1	NA	TRBD1	CASSLLPPPGQGRNNEQFF	TGTGCCAGCAGCTTGTTACCGCCCCCGGGACAGGGAAGGAACAATGAGCAGTTCTTC
TRBV4-3	TRBJ2-7	NA	TRBD1	CASSQALGQASYEQYF	TGCGCCAGCAGCCAAGCCTTAGGACAGGCTTCCTACGAGCAGTACTTC
TRBV6-1	TRBJ1-5	NA	TRBD1	CASSEGQGQQPQHF	TGTGCCAGCAGTGAAGGACAGGGGCAGCAGCCCCAGCATTTT
TRBV4-1	TRBJ2-3	once	NA	CASSQGILDTDTQYF	TGCGCCAGCAGCCAAGGGATACTAGACACAGATACGCAGTATTTT
TRBV19	TRBJ2-1	NA	NA	CASSLGPGSYNEQFF	TGTGCCAGTAGTCTGGGGCCGGGCTCCTACAATGAGCAGTTCTTC
TRBV15	TRBJ2-3	NA	TRBD2	CATSRDGGSETDTQYF	TGTGCCACCAGCAGAGATGGCGGGAGTGAAACAGATACGCAGTATTTT
TRBV6-5	TRBJ2-7	NA	TRBD2	CASRLAGHYEQYF	TGTGCCAGTCGGCTAGCGGGACACTACGAGCAGTACTTC
TRBV6-2/TRBV6-3	TRBJ1-2	once	NA	CASTPSRAYGYTF	TGTGCCAGCACCCCGAGCCGTGCGTATGGCTACACCTTC
TRBV7-8	TRBJ1-6	NA	NA	CASSLEGRENNSPLHF	TGTGCCAGCAGCTTAGAGGGCCGGGAGAATAATTCACCCCTCCACTTT
TRBV2	TRBJ2-1	NA	TRBD1	CASSEQGVGEQFF	TGTGCCAGCAGTGAACAGGGGGTGGGTGAGCAGTTCTTC
TRBV29-1	TRBJ1-5	NA	NA	CSVTTTGTQGNQPQHF	TGCAGCGTTACTACCACCGGGACTCAAGGTAATCAGCCCCAGCATTTT
TRBV29-1	TRBJ2-3	NA	NA	CSVVSPEQNTDTQYF	TGCAGCGTTGTTTCCCCTGAACAAAACACAGATACGCAGTATTTT
TRBV7-9	TRBJ2-7	NA	TRBD1	CASSSFGRGLNEQYF	TGTGCCAGCAGCTCCTTTGGCAGGGGGCTAAACGAGCAGTACTTC
TRBV28	TRBJ2-6	NA	NA	CASSLRDIARSGANVLTF	TGTGCCAGCAGTCTTCGGGACATAGCAAGATCTGGGGCCAACGTCCTGACTTTC
TRBV6-6	TRBJ2-5	NA	TRBD2	CASSPAPGLALLLGGETQYF	TGTGCCAGCAGTCCCGCACCGGGACTAGCGTTATTATTGGGGGGGGAGACCCAGTACTTC
TRBV4-2	TRBJ2-2	NA	NA	CASEGPGELFF	TGTGCCTCGGAGGGGCCCGGGGAGCTGTTTTTT
TRBV9	TRBJ2-2	NA	TRBD2	CASSVGTSGNTGELFF	TGTGCCAGCAGCGTAGGGACTAGCGGGAACACCGGGGAGCTGTTTTTT